A selection of T cell receptor beta chains follows, all from one sample in a study of blood T cell repertoires in COVID-19. The protocol was immunoSEQ multiplex PCR, while the TCRdb copy is restricted to in-frame clones and leaves out a portion. This repertoire shows some 50,000 clones, approximately 83% found once; its top ten account for 15% to 18%. Sequencing used peripheral blood. Receptors were obtained from a human donor in a cohort sampled during active COVID-19. The donor label of this sample is uncertain. Each CDR3 is given with its conserved first and last residue. D genes are given only for firm matches. The listing skips clone size in some rows; elsewhere it reads once, few, many or a size class.

NA,TRBV5-1,NA,TRBJ2-1,TGCGCCAGCAGCTTGACCCGGACAGCTTACAATGAGCAGTTCTTC,CASSLTRTAYNEQFF
few,TRBV9,NA,TRBJ2-3,TGTGCCAGCAGCGTAGACGGGAAGGGAGATACGCAGTATTTT,CASSVDGKGDTQYF
NA,TRBV27,TRBD1,TRBJ1-1,TGTGCCAGCAGTCCTATACAGGGGGCGGGGTACACTGAAGCTTTCTTT,CASSPIQGAGYTEAFF
NA,TRBV28,NA,TRBJ1-2,TGTGCCAGCAGCTCTATTACGACAGAGACACTTAACTATGGCTACACCTTC,CASSSITTETLNYGYTF
few,TRBV11-3,NA,TRBJ2-7,TGTGCCAGCAGCTTAGGTGCGGGAACCTACGAGCAGTACTTC,CASSLGAGTYEQYF
once,TRBV4-2,TRBD2,TRBJ2-7,TGTGCCAGCAGCGAGTCGGCGGGGGGGTACGAGCAGTACTTC,CASSESAGGYEQYF
few,TRBV5-1,TRBD2,TRBJ2-1,TGCGCCAGCAGCTTGGGGACCGGGACTAGCAATGAGCAGTTCTTC,CASSLGTGTSNEQFF
once,TRBV6-6,TRBD1,TRBJ1-1,TGTGCCAGCAGTTTCCCCGGGACAGAGAACACTGAAGCTTTCTTT,CASSFPGTENTEAFF
NA,TRBV29-1,NA,TRBJ2-7,TGCAGCGGCTCGGACAGCTCGGAGCAGTACTTC,CSGSDSSEQYF
NA,TRBV4-1,TRBD1,TRBJ2-7,TGCGCCAGCAGCCAAGCGCCGCGACAGGGGATCTCCTACGAGCAGTACTTC,CASSQAPRQGISYEQYF
NA,TRBV29-1,TRBD2,TRBJ2-7,TGCAGCGTGATGGGACTACCGGATTCCTACGAGCAGTACTTC,CSVMGLPDSYEQYF
NA,TRBV4-1,NA,TRBJ1-6,TGCGCCAGCAGTCGCCAGGGGATTAGCTCCTATAATTCACCCCTCCACTTT,CASSRQGISSYNSPLHF
NA,TRBV5-1,TRBD2,TRBJ2-7,TGCGCCAGCAGCTTGGGGCGGGGGGGCGGCGAGCAGTACTTC,CASSLGRGGGEQYF
NA,TRBV7-3,TRBD1,TRBJ1-2,TGTGCCAGCAGCACCTCCGGGACAGGGGGTGGCTACACCTTC,CASSTSGTGGGYTF
NA,TRBV2,NA,TRBJ2-2,TGTGCCAGCACGGCGGGGCCGAACACCGGGGAGCTGTTTTTT,CASTAGPNTGELFF
NA,TRBV15,NA,TRBJ2-3,TGTGCCACCAGCAGAGACCCGCAGGGGACAGATACGCAGTATTTT,CATSRDPQGTDTQYF
NA,TRBV7-3,TRBD2,TRBJ2-1,TGTGCCAGCAGTATTAGCGGGGGGACCTACAATGAGCAGTTCTTC,CASSISGGTYNEQFF
NA,TRBV3-1/TRBV3-2,TRBD1,TRBJ2-7,TGTGCCAGCAGCAGGACAGGCTCCTACGAGCAGTACTTC,CASSRTGSYEQYF
NA,TRBV9,TRBD2,TRBJ2-1,TGTGCCAGCAGCGTAGGCCTTTCAGCGGGGGATTCGAAGAATGAGCAGTTCTTC,CASSVGLSAGDSKNEQFF
NA,TRBV7-8,NA,TRBJ2-5,TGTGCCAGCAGCTTATTCAGGGTACGAGGCGAGACCCAGTACTTC,CASSLFRVRGETQYF
NA,TRBV19,NA,TRBJ2-3,TGTGCCAGTAGTATTGAGGGGGGGAGCACAGATACGCAGTATTTT,CASSIEGGSTDTQYF
once,TRBV4-1,TRBD2,TRBJ2-3,TGCGCCAGCAGCCAAGAAAGACTAGCGGGGGGCCGGGGTCGCGTAGATACGCAGTATTTT,CASSQERLAGGRGRVDTQYF
NA,TRBV10-3,NA,TRBJ1-1,TGTGCCATCAGTCGACAGGAGAACACTGAAGCTTTCTTT,CAISRQENTEAFF
NA,TRBV7-3,TRBD2,TRBJ2-7,TGTGCCAGCAGCCGGGCCAGCGGGACTTCACTCTACGAGCAGTACTTC,CASSRASGTSLYEQYF
NA,TRBV2,TRBD1,TRBJ2-2,TGTGCCAGCAGTGCGGGTGGCAGGGGGCTCGGCGGGGAGCTGTTTTTT,CASSAGGRGLGGELFF
NA,TRBV19,NA,TRBJ1-4,TGTGCCAGTAGTATAGCGGGGAAACTGTTTTTT,CASSIAGKLFF
NA,TRBV5-1,TRBD1,TRBJ1-3,TGCGCCAGCAGCTTGGCGGGACAGGGAAACACCATATATTTT,CASSLAGQGNTIYF
NA,TRBV6-2/TRBV6-3,NA,TRBJ1-2,TGTGCCAGCAGTTACTCGATGTCTGGGCTTTATGGCTACACCTTC,CASSYSMSGLYGYTF
NA,TRBV5-1,TRBD2,TRBJ2-1,TGCGCCAGCAGCCTATCGACTAGCGGGGGATCTTACAATGAGCAGTTCTTC,CASSLSTSGGSYNEQFF
NA,TRBV11-1,NA,TRBJ1-4,TGTGCCAGCAGCTTCCCAAAGTCAAAGGGGGAAAAACTGTTTTTT,CASSFPKSKGEKLFF
NA,TRBV7-2,TRBD2,TRBJ2-2,TGTGCCAGCACCCCCCAGGGCGGGGGGTGGAACGGGGAGCTGTTTTTT,CASTPQGGGWNGELFF
NA,TRBV7-2,TRBD1,TRBJ1-2,TGTGCCAGCAGATCGACAGGGACGAACTATGGCTACACCTTC,CASRSTGTNYGYTF
NA,TRBV19,NA,TRBJ1-2,TGTGCCACCGCGAGAAACTATGGCTACACCTTC,CATARNYGYTF
NA,TRBV4-2,NA,TRBJ2-5,TGTGCCAGCAGCCCGGCTAAGAACTCTGGGCCTGGTGGGACCCAGTACTTC,CASSPAKNSGPGGTQYF
NA,TRBV5-6,TRBD1,TRBJ1-1,TGTGCCAGCAGCACAACCGGGACAGAGCTTACTGAAGCTTTCTTT,CASSTTGTELTEAFF
NA,TRBV3-1/TRBV3-2,NA,TRBJ1-2,TGTGCCAGCAGCCCTATGGGGCCCAGCAACTATGGCTACACCTTC,CASSPMGPSNYGYTF
NA,TRBV18,NA,TRBJ1-2,TGTGCCAGCTCACCACCCGCGGTGATCAACTATGGCTACACCTTC,CASSPPAVINYGYTF
NA,TRBV27,TRBD1,TRBJ2-3,TGTGCCAGCAGTTCTACAGGGGTCTGGATGGATACGCAGTATTTT,CASSSTGVWMDTQYF
NA,TRBV10-2,TRBD2,TRBJ2-1,TGCGCCAGCAGAGCGGGGGTAGGGGGAGGGCTGGTCTATGAGCAGTTCTTC,CASRAGVGGGLVYEQFF
NA,TRBV6-6,TRBD1,TRBJ2-3,TGTGCCAGCAAGCAGGGGGCAAGCACAGATACGCAGTATTTT,CASKQGASTDTQYF
NA,TRBV11-2,NA,TRBJ1-1,TGTGCCAGCACCATCGACACGAACACTGAAGCTTTCTTT,CASTIDTNTEAFF
NA,TRBV19,TRBD1,TRBJ1-3,TGTGCCAGTAGTATGGGACAGATCTCTGGAAACACCATATATTTT,CASSMGQISGNTIYF
NA,TRBV3-1/TRBV3-2,NA,TRBJ1-1,TGTGCCAGCAGCACGGGGTCCTCGGGCACTGAAGCTTTCTTT,CASSTGSSGTEAFF
NA,TRBV7-7,TRBD2,TRBJ2-3,TGTGCTAGCAGCTTAAGCGGGACTAGCACAGATACGCAGTATTTT,CASSLSGTSTDTQYF
NA,TRBV24-1,NA,TRBJ2-1,TGTGCCACCAGTGATAGCGACGGTTTCAATGAGCAGTTCTTC,CATSDSDGFNEQFF
NA,TRBV7-8,TRBD2,TRBJ2-7,TGTGCCAGCAGCTTACCTCCTAGCGGGGTTAGTTACGAGCAGTACTTC,CASSLPPSGVSYEQYF